Given below is one T cell receptor (beta chain) in context. Its antigen is still unknown. Healthy and HIV-negative, the adult donors had no recent acute infections or vaccinations. This specimen comes from a study of shared clonotypes between healthy human individuals. The study's findings and limits: What limited the represented genetic and exposure-history diversity was the small number of donors. Larger richness was generally estimated for naive than memory subsets. Shared clonotypes: approximately 4.5% naive CD4, roughly 3.5% naive CD8, about 2.5% memory CD4, more than 0.3% memory CD8.

Trimming took 0 bases from V and 0 from J, leaving 7 bases between them. The CDR3 is 16 residues long. The germline V gene encodes CDR1 SGHNT and CDR2 YYREEE (reference sequence). The method was immunoSEQ multiplex PCR; TCRdb's version includes in-frame clones alone and lacks a portion of them. The data contain hundreds of thousands of clones, over 65% of them singletons. This chain connects TRBV5-4 to TRBJ2-6; D remains ambiguous. The source of this sequence is a woman aged 30 to 39 in good health. Sequencing was performed on memory CD4+ T cells sorted from blood. Regarding subset: CD45RA-negative fraction. The CDR3 sequence is CASSLDGFSGANVLTF. CDR3 DNA sequence: TGTGCCAGCAGCTTGGATGGATTCTCTGGGGCCAACGTCCTGACTTTC.